The 17 T cell receptor beta chains below were found in one sample sequenced in a study of blood T cell repertoires in COVID-19. The data were produced by immunoSEQ multiplex PCR, yet TCRdb's version contains in-frame clones alone and is incomplete. The sample holds over 400,000 clones, roughly 89% seen once. The sample was peripheral blood. The receptors come from a woman aged 25 to 39 with active or convalescent COVID-19.

The rearrangement joins TRBV3-1 (or the pseudogene TRBV3-2) to TRBJ1-6; 8 positions agree with TRBD1. This CDR3 comprises 16 residues. CDR1 is LGHDT and CDR2 is YNNKEL in the germline V gene (reference sequence). V shed 5 bases and J 7 bases; nucleotides not matched to a gene: 10. In DNA form, the CDR3 reads TGTGCCAGCAGCTTACGGACAGGGTTTAACAATTCACCCCTCCACTTT. Translating gives CASSLRTGFNNSPLHF.

This chain links TRBV5-1 with TRBJ1-6; D is unclear. The V gene's germline CDR1 is SGHRS and CDR2 YFSETQ. Trimming left V 5 bases short and J 5 bases short, with 11 bases between. The CDR3 contains 14 residues. The CDR3: CASSSPTNNSPLHF. CDR3 coding DNA: TGCGCCAGCAGTTCCCCGACAAATAATTCACCCCTCCACTTT.

The table lists this clone with a count of one. The CDR3 reads CASSLGGYEAFF. CDR3 DNA sequence: TGCGCCAGCAGCTTGGGAGGGTACGAAGCTTTCTTT. V is TRBV5-1 and J is TRBJ1-1, with D hard to call. V was shortened by 0 bases and J by 8 bases, with 8 bases between the two germline ends. The CDR3 is 12 amino acids. Germline V gives CDR1 SGHRS, CDR2 YFSETQ.

The rearrangement links TRBV4-1 to TRBJ2-1, with 14 bases matching TRBD2. Germline CDR1 reads MGHRA; CDR2 reads YSYEKL. This CDR3 is 17 amino acids long. After removal of 1 base from V and 7 bases from J, the junction contained 6 bases not matched to a gene. CDR3 in DNA: TGCGCCAGCAGCCAAGTGGGACTAGCGGGAGTGGGGAATGAGCAGTTCTTC. Translated, it gives CASSQVGLAGVGNEQFF.

This chain connects TRBV5-4 to TRBJ2-2; 10 positions agree with TRBD2. There are 16 residues in the CDR3. Germline values: CDR1 SGHNT, CDR2 YYREEE (reference sequence). Trimming at V came to 7 bases and at J to 7 bases, leaving 13 bases not matched to a gene. The CDR3 region is CASGTLAGATGGELFF. Here the CDR3 DNA reads TGTGCCAGCGGGACCCTAGCGGGGGCCACCGGCGGGGAGCTGTTTTTT.

The genes are TRBV14 and TRBJ1-1; D gene unclear. The CDR3 runs 17 residues. CDR1 is SGHDN and CDR2 is FVKESK in the germline V gene. V was shortened by 4 bases and J by 3 bases, with 21 bases between the two germline ends. In DNA, the CDR3 is TGTGCCAGCAGCCGTAGCATGTCTGAGGGATCAGACACTGAAGCTTTCTTT. This translates into CASSRSMSEGSDTEAFF.

The V and J genes are TRBV24-1 and TRBJ2-7; possibly TRBD1 for D (6 bases). Between the trimmed V and J ends, which lost 2 bases and 6 bases, there was a span of 13 bases. The CDR3 length is 14 residues. The germline V gene encodes CDR1 KGHDR and CDR2 SFDVKD. The CDR3 DNA sequence: TGTGCCACCAGTGATTCACAACAGGGACCCGAGCAGTACTTC. Amino acids: CATSDSQQGPEQYF.

This chain uses TRBV18 with TRBJ1-3, with D unclear. V was cut by 3 bases and J by 0 bases, with 9 bases left in between. This CDR3 comprises 15 residues. In germline, CDR1 is KGHSH, CDR2 LQKENI. CDR3 bases: TGTGCCAGCTCACCTGGAGCGCTCTCTGGAAACACCATATATTTT. Its translation is CASSPGALSGNTIYF.

The V gene is TRBV2, the J gene TRBJ1-6, with D unclear. The CDR3 extends over 15 amino acids. V was shortened by 2 bases and J by 7 bases, with 12 bases between the two germline ends. The germline V gene has CDR1 SNHLY and CDR2 FYNNEI. In DNA, the CDR3 is TGTGCCAGCAGTGAAAGTTCCGGTTTCAATTCACCCCTCCACTTT. Amino acid sequence: CASSESSGFNSPLHF.

The V call is TRBV20-1, the J call TRBJ2-5, with D possibly TRBD2 on 5 matching bases. CDR1 and CDR2 from the germline V gene are DFQATT and SNEGSKA (reference sequence). CDR3 length: 14 residues. Trimming took off 3 bases at V and 4 bases at J, with 15 bases between the two ends. This CDR3 reads CSASSQRVAETQYF. In nucleotides, the CDR3 is TGCAGTGCTAGTTCCCAGAGGGTAGCAGAGACCCAGTACTTC.

The CDR3 DNA follows: TGTGCCAGCAGCCAGCCGACAGGGCCTAGCACTGAAGCTTTCTTT. The encoded protein is CASSQPTGPSTEAFF. This sequence joins TRBV3-1 (or the pseudogene TRBV3-2) and TRBJ1-1; 7 bases are a match to TRBD1. The V segment lost 3 bases and the J segment 4 bases; nucleotides outside the gene matches: 8. This CDR3 comprises 15 residues. CDR1 is LGHDT, CDR2 YNNKEL, per germline (reference sequence).

This clone was found a few times. The V gene is TRBV18, the J gene TRBJ1-2; D is uncertain. This CDR3 region has 16 residues. From germline, CDR1 is KGHSH and CDR2 LQKENI. The ends were cut back, 3 bases at V and 8 bases at J, with 22 bases in the middle. CDR3 loop: CASSPQPRTDSGGYTF. CDR3 in DNA: TGTGCCAGCTCACCCCAACCCCGGACGGATTCGGGGGGCTACACCTTC. The complete variable domain, with remaining parts taken from reference TRBV18 and TRBJ1-2, reads NAGVMQNPRHLVRRRGQEARLRCSPMKGHSHVYWYRQLPEEGLKFMVYLQKENIIDESGMPKERFSAEFPKEGPSILRIQQVVRGDSAAYFCASSPQPRTDSGGYTFGSGTRLTVV.

This sequence joins TRBV11-2 and TRBJ2-7, with 8 bases lining up with TRBD2. The length of the CDR3 is 14 residues. Per germline, CDR1 SGHAT and CDR2 FQNNGV. V lost 5 bases and J lost 5; bases outside the gene matches: 8. CDR3: CASSPALAAHEQYF. The CDR3 DNA reads as TGTGCCAGCAGCCCCGCACTAGCGGCCCACGAGCAGTACTTC.

The chain is built from TRBV6-1 and TRBJ2-1; 7 nucleotides agree with TRBD2. Germline assignment: CDR1 MNHNS and CDR2 SASEGT. The CDR3 runs to 15 residues. After removal of 0 bases from V and 5 bases from J, the junction contained 4 bases not matched to a gene. The CDR3 reads CASSEAGGPNNEQFF. The CDR3 DNA sequence: TGTGCCAGCAGTGAAGCGGGAGGGCCTAACAATGAGCAGTTCTTC.

The chain carries TRBV2 and TRBJ1-1; no reliable D call. Trimming shortened V by 8 bases and J by 10 bases, and 14 bases separated the two germline ends. The germline CDR1 and CDR2 sequences are SNHLY and FYNNEI. The CDR3 covers 11 residues. In DNA, the CDR3 is TGTGCCAGCTACCTCCCCCCCAGAGCTTTCTTT. As protein: CASYLPPRAFF.

This chain uses TRBV5-4 with TRBJ1-1; 8 positions agree with TRBD1. V shed 1 base, J shed 5 bases, and the junction held 1 base outside the gene matches. Per the germline V gene, CDR1 is SGHNT and CDR2 is YYREEE (reference sequence). The CDR3 has 13 amino acids. The chain's CDR3 is CASSLTGGTEAFF. DNA for the CDR3: TGTGCCAGCAGCTTGACAGGGGGAACTGAAGCTTTCTTT.

With respect to this clone: Other DNA sequences of this sample code for an identical CDR3. The chain has TRBV19 and TRBJ1-2; D is ambiguous. Germline assignment: CDR1 LNHDA and CDR2 SQIVND (reference sequence). V was pared by 5 bases and J by 2 bases, with 6 bases between. There are 12 residues in the CDR3. The CDR3 spells CASSGQNYGYTF. The CDR3 coding sequence is TGTGCCAGTAGTGGGCAGAACTATGGCTACACCTTC.